This T cell receptor (beta chain) emerged from a study of cytomegalovirus exposure and HLA in healthy donors. V lost 2 bases and J lost 1; bases outside the gene matches: 8. Per germline, CDR1 SGHKS and CDR2 YYEKEE (reference sequence). This CDR3 has 17 residues. The primer mix had 60 Vbeta and 13 Jbeta primers. Sequencing used immunoSEQ multiplex PCR; TCRdb keeps in-frame clones, though not all of them. Of about 120,000 clones listed, approximately 81% are singletons. The sequencing sample was made of PBMCs. The chain is built from TRBV5-5 and TRBJ2-7, with 11 bases that match TRBD2. This receptor was identified in a woman in her 40s in good health and CMV-seronegative. The CDR3 DNA sequence: TGTGCCAGCAGCTTCTCCGGGACTAGCGGCTTATCCTACGAGCAGTACTTC. This translates into CASSFSGTSGLSYEQYF.